This T cell receptor (beta chain) was found in a study of OX40 agonist ivuxolimab in advanced cancers. General study results and limits: Among some nonresponders, normalized T-cell clonal expansion was also low. The antigen specificity of the peripheral T cells (those that were expanded) was not determined.

The CDR3 extends over 14 amino acids. Germline assignment: CDR1 SGDLS and CDR2 YYNGEE. V shed 0 bases and J shed 3 bases, with 10 bases lying between them. TCRdb's copy holds only in-frame clones and misses some; the assay was immunoSEQ multiplex PCR. The table shows 25,000 to 35,000 clones, with around 87% occurring only once. No patient had autoimmune disease or received systemic immunosuppression. This clone was seen once. Its antigen is not identified. Source: CD4+ or CD8+ T cells sorted from blood, taken in a trial of the OX40 agonist ivuxolimab. The V gene is TRBV9, the J gene TRBJ2-7; D remains unclear. This TCR derives from an adult with an advanced solid tumor such as melanoma, head and neck, liver or kidney cancer. DNA for the CDR3: TGTGCCAGCAGCGTAGGGGCGGAGAACTACGAGCAGTACTTC. Residues: CASSVGAENYEQYF.